Listed below are T cell receptor beta chains from one sample, sequenced in a study of blood T cell repertoires in COVID-19. Clones were sequenced by immunoSEQ multiplex PCR, and TCRdb holds only the in-frame ones, with some missing. This sample yields some 270,000 clones, of which over 80% are seen a single time; 1.5% belongs to the top ten. The source material was peripheral blood. The receptors stem from a woman aged 40 to 50 who had recovered from COVID-19. Each CDR3 is given with its conserved first and last residue. D genes are given only for firm matches. Clone size, where shown, is once, few, many, or a class for clones that have expanded.

d_call	clone_size	j_call	v_call	cdr3_aa	cdr3_nt
TRBD2	few	TRBJ2-2	TRBV5-1	CASSLSGGNTGELFF	TGCGCCAGCAGCTTGAGCGGGGGGAACACCGGGGAGCTGTTTTTT
TRBD1	-	TRBJ2-3	TRBV27	CAERDSKTSTDTQYF	TGTGCCGAGAGGGACAGCAAGACTAGCACAGATACGCAGTATTTT
TRBD1	-	TRBJ1-4	TRBV9	CASSVHPGQRNEKLFF	TGTGCCAGCAGCGTCCATCCGGGACAGCGAAATGAAAAACTGTTTTTT
-	few	TRBJ2-5	TRBV9	CASSVGGIDQETQYF	TGTGCCAGCAGCGTAGGAGGGATCGACCAAGAGACCCAGTACTTC
-	-	TRBJ1-1	TRBV18	CASSPTREGFSEAFF	TGTGCCAGCTCACCTACCAGGGAGGGTTTCTCTGAAGCTTTCTTT
-	-	TRBJ2-1	TRBV5-1	CASSLAPGSRNNEQFF	TGCGCCAGCAGCTTGGCCCCGGGTTCGCGGAACAATGAGCAGTTCTTC
-	-	TRBJ1-2	TRBV28	CASISGIANYGYTF	TGTGCCAGCATCTCAGGTATAGCTAACTATGGCTACACCTTC
-	-	TRBJ1-4	TRBV29-1	CSVQNEKLFF	TGCAGCGTCCAAAATGAAAAACTGTTTTTT
-	few	TRBJ1-2	TRBV30	CAWSVRITRDGYTF	TGTGCCTGGAGTGTAAGAATAACTCGGGATGGCTACACCTTC
-	-	TRBJ2-1	TRBV4-1	CASSQAGESSYNEQFF	TGCGCCAGCAGCCAAGCAGGGGAAAGCTCCTACAATGAGCAGTTCTTC
-	-	TRBJ1-5	TRBV27	CASSLDRRTQPQHF	TGTGCCAGCAGTTTAGACAGGAGAACTCAGCCCCAGCATTTT
TRBD1	many	TRBJ1-6	TRBV28	CASSPQTGETSPLHF	TGTGCCAGCAGTCCCCAGACAGGGGAAACCTCACCCCTCCACTTT
TRBD2	-	TRBJ2-1	TRBV28	CASSSIAGTSYNEQFF	TGTGCCAGCAGTTCTATAGCGGGGACCTCCTACAATGAGCAGTTCTTC
-	-	TRBJ1-1	TRBV11-3	CASSQQGGWEGTEAFF	TGTGCCAGCAGCCAACAAGGGGGGTGGGAGGGCACTGAAGCTTTCTTT
-	once	TRBJ1-5	TRBV3-1/TRBV3-2	CASSQGTVDNQPQHF	TGTGCCAGCAGCCAAGGGACTGTCGATAATCAGCCCCAGCATTTT
-	-	TRBJ2-2	TRBV6-5	CASSQYSLNTGELFF	TGTGCCAGCAGTCAATACAGCTTAAACACCGGGGAGCTGTTTTTT
-	-	TRBJ2-3	TRBV5-6	CASSLYYRSTDTQYF	TGTGCCAGCAGCTTGTACTACCGCTCCACAGATACGCAGTATTTT
-	-	TRBJ1-1	TRBV28	CASSRTWENAAEAFF	TGTGCCAGCAGCCGGACCTGGGAGAATGCCGCTGAAGCTTTCTTT
TRBD2	once	TRBJ2-1	TRBV18	CASSPPGLAQYNEQFF	TGTGCCAGCTCACCACCGGGACTAGCTCAGTACAATGAGCAGTTCTTC
-	-	TRBJ1-2	TRBV19	CASSTVLGLGAEGYTF	TGTGCCAGTAGTACTGTCCTGGGGTTGGGGGCGGAAGGCTACACCTTC
TRBD1	-	TRBJ1-5	TRBV19	CASSIFRGPNQPQHF	TGTGCCAGTAGTATCTTCAGGGGGCCGAATCAGCCCCAGCATTTT
TRBD1	-	TRBJ1-2	TRBV10-3	CAISESGQGSGYTF	TGTGCCATCAGTGAATCGGGACAGGGATCTGGCTACACCTTC
TRBD1	few	TRBJ1-1	TRBV28	CASSPHPGQGNTEAFF	TGTGCCAGCAGTCCCCACCCGGGACAGGGAAACACTGAAGCTTTCTTT
TRBD1	once	TRBJ2-2	TRBV24-1	CATSDTGTGLTGELFF	TGTGCCACCAGTGATACCGGGACAGGGCTAACCGGGGAGCTGTTTTTT
TRBD1	-	TRBJ1-3	TRBV5-1	CASSSRTGSGNTIYF	TGCGCCAGCAGCTCTCGGACAGGCTCTGGAAACACCATATATTTT
-	-	TRBJ2-4	TRBV20-1	CSARTQDEKYF	TGCAGTGCTAGAACACAGGATGAGAAGTACTTC
-	-	TRBJ1-6	TRBV2	CASQREVNSPLHF	TGTGCCAGCCAACGGGAGGTTAATTCACCCCTCCACTTT
-	-	TRBJ2-3	TRBV18	CASSPGNTDTQYF	TGTGCCAGCTCACCCGGGAACACAGATACGCAGTATTTT
-	-	TRBJ2-1	TRBV4-1	CASSRPWPQVYNEQFF	TGCGCCAGCAGCCGACCTTGGCCCCAGGTTTACAATGAGCAGTTCTTC
-	few	TRBJ2-5	TRBV12-3/TRBV12-4	CASSWDSGETQYF	TGTGCCAGCAGTTGGGACAGCGGGGAGACCCAGTACTTC
-	-	TRBJ2-7	TRBV18	CASSPFRDSYEQYF	TGTGCCAGCTCACCCTTCAGGGACTCCTACGAGCAGTACTTC
-	few	TRBJ1-1	TRBV19	CASSIDQRTEAFF	TGTGCCAGTAGTATAGATCAACGGACTGAAGCTTTCTTT
-	-	TRBJ2-6	TRBV9	CASTVPGGANVLTF	TGTGCCAGCACCGTCCCGGGTGGGGCCAACGTCCTGACTTTC
-	-	TRBJ1-5	TRBV6-1	CASSESNRAQPQHF	TGTGCCAGCAGTGAAAGTAACAGGGCACAGCCCCAGCATTTT
-	-	TRBJ1-5	TRBV5-5	CASSLFGGVSNQPQHF	TGTGCCAGCAGCTTGTTTGGGGGGGTAAGCAATCAGCCCCAGCATTTT
-	-	TRBJ1-2	TRBV6-5	CATRISGNYGYTF	TGTGCCACCCGGATTAGCGGTAACTATGGCTACACCTTC
-	-	TRBJ1-5	TRBV5-6	CASSFTGLNQPQHF	TGTGCCAGCAGCTTTACAGGGCTCAATCAGCCCCAGCATTTT
-	-	TRBJ1-5	TRBV7-8	CASSLPRRYSPNQPQHF	TGTGCCAGCAGCTTACCCCGACGGTACAGCCCAAATCAGCCCCAGCATTTT
TRBD1	-	TRBJ1-5	TRBV30	CAWRKQGASNQPQHF	TGTGCCTGGAGAAAACAGGGGGCCAGCAATCAGCCCCAGCATTTT
-	-	TRBJ1-2	TRBV12-3/TRBV12-4	CASSSIYGYTF	TGTGCCAGCAGTTCTATCTATGGCTACACCTTC
TRBD1	-	TRBJ2-1	TRBV6-6	CASTPQGAGEQFF	TGTGCCAGCACCCCACAGGGGGCTGGTGAGCAGTTCTTC
-	-	TRBJ2-2	TRBV5-6	CASSFVGTGELFF	TGTGCCAGCAGCTTTGTCGGGACCGGGGAGCTGTTTTTT